This entry lists 28 T cell receptor beta chains sequenced from one sample in a study of T cells after somatic rescue of genetic block. Here immunoSEQ multiplex PCR was the method, and the copy in TCRdb shows in-frame clones only, minus some. The data contain 9,000 to 10,000 clones, roughly 81% of them seen just once; the ten biggest clones take up about 20%. What was sequenced was peripheral blood mononuclear cells (PBMCs). Receptors were obtained from a boy younger than 18.

In its sample, this clone was seen once. The gene calls are TRBV19 and TRBJ2-7; possibly TRBD1 for D (6 bases). Germline V gene lookup returns CDR1 LNHDA and CDR2 SQIVND (reference sequence). Trimming cost V 1 base and J 2 bases, with 15 bases left between them. CDR3 size: 16 residues. For the CDR3, the DNA is TGTGCCAGTAGTATAGGAGGGGGTCCACCACCCTACGAGCAGTACTTC. It encodes CASSIGGGPPPYEQYF.

The rearrangement uses TRBV5-1 and TRBJ2-1; D perhaps matches TRBD1 (6 bases). Per germline, CDR1 SGHRS and CDR2 YFSETQ. The ends were cut back, 0 bases at V and 7 bases at J, with 11 bases in the middle. The CDR3 has 14 amino acids. The CDR3 DNA reads TGCGCCAGCAGCTTGGCCGCAGGGGTAAATGAGCAGTTCTTC. This codes for CASSLAAGVNEQFF.

The chain recombines TRBV5-1 with TRBJ2-2; either TRBD1 or TRBD2 may fit D (5 bases each). Germline CDR1 and CDR2: SGHRS and YFSETQ. CDR3 length: 16 amino acids. Trimming left V 0 bases short and J 7 bases short, with 16 bases between. As DNA, the CDR3 is TGCGCCAGCAGCTTGGATAGGGACCGTTTAGGCGGGGAGCTGTTTTTT. This gives the protein CASSLDRDRLGGELFF.

This rearrangement joins TRBV7-8 to TRBJ2-4; TRBD1 is a possible D gene (6 bases). Germline CDR1 reads SGHVS; CDR2 reads FQNEAQ. Trimming shortened V by 4 bases and J by 1 base, and 11 bases separated the two germline ends. The CDR3 runs 15 residues. The CDR3, as DNA: TGTGCCAGCAGCTCAAAGACAGGTGCCAAAAACATTCAGTACTTC. Its protein is CASSSKTGAKNIQYF.

This clone has just a few counts. The chain combines TRBV9 with TRBJ2-3, with 8 bases matching TRBD1. The CDR3 runs 18 residues. Trimming took 2 bases from V and 4 from J; bases not matched to a gene: 15. Germline V gene sequence: CDR1 SGDLS, CDR2 YYNGEE. The CDR3 DNA reads as TGTGCCAGCAGCGTTATCGGACAGGGACCATGGGGACCAGATACGCAGTATTTT. As protein: CASSVIGQGPWGPDTQYF.

The chain recombines TRBV6-4 with TRBJ2-7; TRBD1 agrees at 9 bases. CDR3 length equals 16 residues. V trimming: 0 bases; J trimming: 4 bases; junction bases outside the gene matches: 7. CDR1 and CDR2 from the germline V gene are MRHNA and SNTAGT. DNA of the CDR3: TGTGCCAGCAGTGACTCTTTGGTACAGGGGGCATACGAGCAGTACTTC. Amino acid sequence: CASSDSLVQGAYEQYF.

The rearrangement links TRBV6-5 to TRBJ1-4; the match to TRBD1 covers 7 bases. In germline, CDR1 is MNHEY, CDR2 SVGAGI. Trimming removed 4 bases from V and 5 bases from J; junction bases left unmatched: 4. This CDR3 is 14 amino acids long. DNA of the CDR3: TGTGCCAGCAGTTCGGGGACAGCAAATGAAAAACTGTTTTTT. It is translated as CASSSGTANEKLFF.

This chain uses TRBV9 with TRBJ2-2, with D uncertain. The CDR3 is 10 residues long. Looked up from germline, CDR1 is SGDLS and CDR2 is YYNGEE. Trimming stripped 7 bases from V and 7 bases from J, with 5 bases between. Written as DNA, the CDR3 is TGTGCCAGCGGCATCGGGGAGCTGTTTTTT. This encodes CASGIGELFF.

The chain's CDR3 is CASSFLAGGHPQETQYF. DNA of the CDR3: TGCGCCAGCAGCTTTTTAGCGGGAGGGCATCCCCAAGAGACCCAGTACTTC. The chain has TRBV5-1 and TRBJ2-5; TRBD2 agrees at 11 bases. CDR1 is SGHRS and CDR2 is YFSETQ in the germline V gene. The CDR3 spans 17 residues. Trimming took 2 bases from V and 1 from J; bases not matched to a gene: 7.

CDR3 residues: CASSPSTEAFF. The CDR3, as DNA: TGTGCCAGCAGCCCCAGCACTGAAGCTTTCTTT. This chain links TRBV7-2 with TRBJ1-1, with D uncertain. Germline CDR1 reads SGHTA; CDR2 reads FQGNSA. The CDR3 runs 11 residues. The V and J ends lost 5 bases and 4 bases respectively, with 5 bases between them. Drawing the rest from reference TRBV7-2 and TRBJ1-1, the complete variable domain is GAGVSQSPSNKVTEKGKDVELRCDPISGHTALYWYRQSLGQGLEFLIYFQGNSAPDKSGLPSDRFSAERTGGSVSTLTIQRTQQEDSAVYLCASSPSTEAFFGQGTRLTVV.

This chain connects TRBV28 to TRBJ2-7; D unclear. Germline CDR1 is MDHEN and CDR2 is SYDVKM. The ends were cut back, 4 bases at V and 0 bases at J, with 4 bases in the middle. This CDR3 has 12 residues. CDR3 loop: CASSYTSYEQYF. The CDR3 DNA follows: TGTGCCAGCAGTTACACCTCCTACGAGCAGTACTTC.

This clone was detected only once. The CDR3 DNA follows: TGTGCCTCTTTTTTATACAGGGGACAGCCCCAGCATTTT. Its translation is CASFLYRGQPQHF. The rearrangement uses TRBV6-1 and TRBJ1-5; 7 bases line up with TRBD1. The J segment lost 7 bases and the V segment lost 11 bases, leaving 11 bases of the junction unmatched. In germline, CDR1 is MNHNS, CDR2 SASEGT. This CDR3 spans 13 amino acids.

This clone has only a few counts. This chain links TRBV7-9 with TRBJ2-1; tentatively, D is TRBD1 (6 bases). From germline, CDR1 is SEHNR and CDR2 FQNEAQ (reference sequence). The V and J ends lost 4 bases and 6 bases respectively, with 13 bases between them. CDR3 length: 14 residues. CDR3 in amino acids: CASSSEDSLNEQFF. CDR3 nucleotide sequence: TGTGCCAGCAGCTCCGAGGACAGTCTCAATGAGCAGTTCTTC.

V usage is TRBV27 and J usage is TRBJ2-2, with D possibly matching TRBD2 (6 bases). With 6 bases removed from V and 3 bases from J, the gap between germline ends came to 14 bases. Germline V lookup: CDR1 MNHEY, CDR2 SMNVEV (reference sequence). The CDR3 is 15 amino acids. The CDR3 region has the DNA TGTGCCAGCAGGATAACGTGGGGGGACACCGGGGAGCTGTTTTTT. It encodes CASRITWGDTGELFF.

The chain couples TRBV9 to TRBJ1-2, with 7 bases matching TRBD1. Germline-derived CDR1 and CDR2 are SGDLS and YYNGEE. The CDR3 runs to 16 residues. The trim removed 1 base at V and 10 bases at J, leaving 16 bases unmatched. The CDR3 DNA follows: TGTGCCAGCAGCGTAAGGGGGGACAGCCCGCAGACTTTCTACACCTTC. This translates into CASSVRGDSPQTFYTF.

This clone is deemed large. The V call is TRBV23-1, the J call TRBJ1-5; 7 bases are shared with TRBD1. TRBV23-1 is an ORF for which the function is uncertain. The J segment lost 0 bases and the V segment lost 0 bases, leaving 5 bases of the junction unmatched. This CDR3 has 17 residues. The CDR3 DNA sequence: TGCGCCAGCAGTCAATCCGGCAGGGGGTATAGCAATCAGCCCCAGCATTTT. It codes for CASSQSGRGYSNQPQHF.

This clone was observed a handful of times. The V and J genes are TRBV18 and TRBJ2-2; 10 nucleotides match TRBD1. The J segment lost 7 bases and the V segment lost 2 bases, leaving 4 bases of the junction unmatched. Germline values: CDR1 KGHSH, CDR2 LQKENI. The CDR3 runs to 15 residues. CDR3 loop: CASSPGTGVHGELFF. The CDR3 nucleotides read TGTGCCAGCTCACCAGGGACAGGGGTGCACGGGGAGCTGTTTTTT.

This chain joins TRBV5-1 and TRBJ2-7, with D hard to call. The V gene's germline CDR1 is SGHRS and CDR2 YFSETQ. The CDR3 runs to 13 residues. The germline V and J ends were trimmed by 0 bases and 0 bases, with 4 bases remaining between them. CDR3 bases: TGCGCCAGCAGCTTGGTAAGCTCCTACGAGCAGTACTTC. Amino acid sequence: CASSLVSSYEQYF.

The chain combines TRBV27 with TRBJ2-7; D is perhaps TRBD2 (6 bases). Trimming pared 8 bases from V and 1 base from J, leaving 18 bases between. This CDR3 is 15 amino acids long. From germline, CDR1 is MNHEY and CDR2 SMNVEV (reference sequence). The CDR3 sequence is CASPLVIAESYEQYF. Written as DNA, the CDR3 is TGTGCCAGCCCTTTAGTGATAGCGGAATCCTACGAGCAGTACTTC.

This CDR3 is CASKTYEQYF. CDR3 in DNA: TGTGCCAGCAAGACCTACGAGCAGTACTTC. The chain has TRBV2 and TRBJ2-7; D gene uncertain. The CDR3 covers 10 residues. V was clipped by 7 bases and J by 2 bases, with 3 bases between them. Germline V gives CDR1 SNHLY, CDR2 FYNNEI.

The chain recombines TRBV23-1 with TRBJ2-3, with D possibly being TRBD2 (5 bases). TRBV23-1 is known as an ORF, though its function is uncertain. This CDR3 region has 18 residues. Trimming cost V 0 bases and J 6 bases, with 22 bases left between them. CDR3 nucleotide sequence: TGCGCCAGCAGTCAATCGATCTGGTGCAAGGGCCCGGGGGATACGCAGTATTTT. Translated: CASSQSIWCKGPGDTQYF.

This chain joins TRBV5-1 and TRBJ2-7; 8 nucleotides match TRBD2. This CDR3 comprises 13 residues. With V trimmed by 2 bases and J by 3 bases, 1 base remained unmatched. Germline V gene lookup returns CDR1 SGHRS and CDR2 YFSETQ. CDR3 coding DNA: TGCGCCAGCAGCTTCGGGGGGGTCTACGAGCAGTACTTC. Its protein is CASSFGGVYEQYF.

The V and J genes are TRBV11-3 and TRBJ1-4; no definite D call. V dropped 3 bases and J dropped 10 bases, with 6 bases sitting between them. Germline values: CDR1 SGHNT, CDR2 YENEEA. The CDR3 has 11 residues. The CDR3 region has the DNA TGTGCCAGCAGCTTCCCTAGAAAACTGTTTTTT. The encoded protein is CASSFPRKLFF. Drawing the rest from reference TRBV11-3 and TRBJ1-4, the complete variable domain is EAGVVQSPRYKIIEKKQPVAFWCNPISGHNTLYWYLQNLGQGPELLIRYENEEAVDDSQLPKDRFSAERLKGVDSTLKIQPAELGDSAVYLCASSFPRKLFFGSGTQLSVL.

The rearrangement links TRBV4-2 to TRBJ2-3; D is ambiguous. Per germline, CDR1 LGHNA and CDR2 YNFKEQ. The ends were cut back, 2 bases at V and 9 bases at J, with 6 bases in the middle. The CDR3 is made up of 11 amino acids. In DNA, the CDR3 is TGTGCCAGCAGCCAAACCGGGACGCAGTATTTT. It is translated as CASSQTGTQYF.

CDR3 sequence reads: CASSWGQGGYYGYTF. For the CDR3, the DNA is TGTGCCAGCAGTTGGGGACAGGGGGGCTACTATGGCTACACCTTC. The chain carries TRBV6-5 and TRBJ1-2; 11 bases line up with TRBD1. Germline V CDR1 and CDR2: MNHEY, SVGAGI. Trimming cost V 4 bases and J 3 bases; bases outside gene matches: 4. The CDR3 spans 15 residues.

This chain uses TRBV5-1 with TRBJ2-5, with unresolved D. Germline lookup yields CDR1 SGHRS and CDR2 YFSETQ. V lost 2 bases to trimming and J lost 3 bases, with 5 bases between them. CDR3 size: 12 residues. The CDR3 sequence is CASSFGEETQYF. In nucleotides, the CDR3 is TGCGCCAGCAGCTTTGGAGAAGAGACCCAGTACTTC.

The J gene is TRBJ2-3, the V gene TRBV19; 10 bases are a match to TRBD1. CDR1 and CDR2 from the germline V gene are LNHDA and SQIVND (reference sequence). This CDR3 comprises 15 residues. Trimming at V came to 4 bases and at J to 4 bases, leaving 5 bases not matched to a gene. This CDR3 reads CASSTPGQGADTQYF. The DNA for the CDR3 is TGTGCCAGTAGTACCCCCGGACAGGGGGCAGATACGCAGTATTTT.

The chain joins TRBV9 to TRBJ2-7, with 14 bases lining up with TRBD2. The CDR3 contains 16 residues. The V gene's germline CDR1 is SGDLS and CDR2 YYNGEE. V was clipped by 3 bases and J by 6 bases; unmatched bases: 8. The DNA of the CDR3 is TGTGCCAGCAGCGCGGGACTAGCGGGAGCCCGCACCGAGCAGTACTTC. This translates into CASSAGLAGARTEQYF.